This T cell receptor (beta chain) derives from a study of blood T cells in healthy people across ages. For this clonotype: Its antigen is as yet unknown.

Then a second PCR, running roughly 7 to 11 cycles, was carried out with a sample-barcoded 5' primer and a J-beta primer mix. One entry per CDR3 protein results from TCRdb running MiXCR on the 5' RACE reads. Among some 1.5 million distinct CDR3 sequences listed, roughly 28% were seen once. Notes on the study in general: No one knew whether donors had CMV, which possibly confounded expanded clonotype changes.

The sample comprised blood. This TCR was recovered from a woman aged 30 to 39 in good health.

CDR3 bases: TGTGCCAGCAACGGCGAGCGAGGCACCTACAATGAGCAGTTCTTC. Residues: CASNGERGTYNEQFF. The chain has TRBV6-6 and TRBJ2-1; D ambiguous. V dropped 7 bases and J dropped 2 bases, with 15 bases sitting between them. CDR1 is MNHNY, CDR2 SVGAGI, per germline (reference sequence). The CDR3 is 15 residues long.